These 29 T cell receptor beta chains were sequenced from one sample in a study of PD-1 blockade in classical Hodgkin lymphoma. The repertoire was sequenced with immunoSEQ multiplex PCR; TCRdb's copy has only in-frame clones and lacks some. Here the sample spans about 13,000 clones, roughly 80% being singletons. Exposure to brentuximab vedotin varied, and each patient had relapsed following autologous stem cell transplantation. Specimen: peripheral blood mononuclear cells (PBMCs), collected at baseline. The receptors were gathered from a human donor with classical Hodgkin lymphoma.

The V and J genes are TRBV7-3 and TRBJ2-5, with a tentative D call TRBD2 (6 bases). Germline V gene lookup returns CDR1 SGHTA and CDR2 FQGTGA. This CDR3 contains 15 residues. Trimming shortened V by 2 bases and J by 1 base, and 11 bases separated the two germline ends. The CDR3: CASSLPGGAQETQYF. DNA for the CDR3: TGTGCCAGCAGCTTACCGGGCGGGGCCCAAGAGACCCAGTACTTC.

This clone is large (0.1 to 1%). The CDR3 is CAWAPGPGLDIYGYTF. The CDR3 DNA reads TGTGCCTGGGCCCCGGGACCCGGGTTGGATATCTATGGCTACACCTTC. The chain uses TRBV30 and TRBJ1-2; tentative D call: TRBD1 (5 bases). The germline CDR1 and CDR2 sequences are GTSNPN and SVGIG (reference sequence). There are 16 residues in the CDR3. The V end lost 5 bases, the J end lost 4 bases, and 23 bases lay between the germline ends.

The chain has TRBV9 and TRBJ2-2, with TRBD1 matching over 10 bases. Germline lookup yields CDR1 SGDLS and CDR2 YYNGEE. V lost 7 bases and J lost 4; bases outside the gene matches: 7. The CDR3 sequence is 15 residues long. The CDR3 nucleotides are TGTGCCAGCGGGAGACAGGGGGCGCGCACCGGGGAGCTGTTTTTT. Translating it yields CASGRQGARTGELFF.

The genes are TRBV28 and TRBJ2-5; D possibly corresponds to TRBD1 (6 bases). Trimming stripped 5 bases from V and 6 bases from J, with 19 bases between. Germline V gives CDR1 MDHEN, CDR2 SYDVKM. CDR3 length: 15 amino acids. DNA of the CDR3: TGTGCCAGCAGTCCCCCCAGGGGACGCGAGCAGACCCAGTACTTC. Residues: CASSPPRGREQTQYF.

The V and J genes are TRBV28 and TRBJ1-2; possible D gene TRBD1, 6 bases. Between the trimmed V and J ends, which lost 2 bases and 4 bases, there was a span of 14 bases. This CDR3 is built from 15 residues. Germline CDR1 is MDHEN and CDR2 is SYDVKM. The CDR3 nucleotides read TGTGCCAGCAGTTTAGGGGGGGCGCGAGGCTATGGCTACACCTTC. Translated: CASSLGGARGYGYTF.

The rearrangement links TRBV4-3 to TRBJ1-2, with a weak D call TRBD1 (5 bases). Trimming left V 0 bases short and J 0 bases short, with 8 bases between. There are 15 residues in the CDR3. CDR1 is LGHNA and CDR2 is YSLEER in the germline V gene. CDR3 nucleotide sequence: TGCGCCAGCAGCCAAGACGAGGACACTAACTATGGCTACACCTTC. It specifies CASSQDEDTNYGYTF.

The CDR3 loop is CASSLGMGTVNTGELFF. As DNA, the CDR3 is TGCGCCAGCAGCTTGGGGATGGGGACAGTCAACACCGGGGAGCTGTTTTTT. The chain employs TRBV5-1 and TRBJ2-2; the match to TRBD1 covers 7 bases. Germline CDR1 SGHRS, CDR2 YFSETQ. This CDR3 region has 17 residues. J gave up 2 bases and V 0 bases, and 7 bases lay outside the gene matches.

The chain employs TRBV7-9 and TRBJ2-5; 9 positions match TRBD1. Germline V gives CDR1 SEHNR, CDR2 FQNEAQ (reference sequence). V lost 5 bases, J lost 5 bases, and 9 bases stayed unmatched. The CDR3 has 15 residues. The CDR3 reads CASSRGTGFQETQYF. The CDR3 DNA reads TGTGCCAGCAGCAGAGGGACAGGGTTCCAGGAGACCCAGTACTTC.

The rearrangement joins TRBV19 to TRBJ2-6; D possibly matches TRBD1 or TRBD2 (5 bases each). Germline assignment: CDR1 LNHDA and CDR2 SQIVND (reference sequence). The germline V and J ends were trimmed by 2 bases and 2 bases, with 7 bases remaining between them. The CDR3 spans 15 residues. CDR3 nucleotide sequence: TGTGCCAGTAGTATATGGGGGACTGGGGCCAACGTCCTGACTTTC. Its protein is CASSIWGTGANVLTF.

V gene TRBV14 combines with J gene TRBJ2-5, with 8 bases lining up with TRBD2. CDR3 size: 17 residues. Germline assignment: CDR1 SGHDN and CDR2 FVKESK. V trimming: 0 bases; J trimming: 6 bases; junction bases outside the gene matches: 12. The CDR3 region has the DNA TGTGCCAGCAGCCAAGATCCTTTACGGGAGGGCCGGAAGACCCAGTACTTC. This translates into CASSQDPLREGRKTQYF.

V usage is TRBV5-1 and J usage is TRBJ2-7, with 9 bases lining up with TRBD2. This CDR3 is 15 amino acids long. Germline CDR1 reads SGHRS; CDR2 reads YFSETQ. Trimming took 0 bases from V and 6 from J; bases not matched to a gene: 7. The CDR3, as DNA: TGCGCCAGCAGCTTGGCTAGCGGGGTCCGGGTCGAGCAGTACTTC. Its protein product is CASSLASGVRVEQYF.

This rearrangement joins TRBV10-3 to TRBJ2-1, with 9 bases matching TRBD2. Trimming at V came to 10 bases and at J to 3 bases, leaving 7 bases not matched to a gene. Germline V gene lookup returns CDR1 ENHRY and CDR2 SYGVKD. The CDR3 has 14 amino acids. In DNA form, the CDR3 reads TGTGCCACAGGGACTAGCTCGGTCTACAATGAGCAGTTCTTC. Protein: CATGTSSVYNEQFF.

The chain links TRBV4-1 to TRBJ2-5; 8 bases match TRBD1. Trimming cost V 4 bases and J 9 bases; bases outside gene matches: 7. Germline V CDR1 and CDR2: MGHRA, YSYEKL. This CDR3 region has 13 residues. The CDR3 coding sequence is TGCGCCAGCAGCCCCGGGACAGGTAGGCCCCAGTACTTC. Its protein is CASSPGTGRPQYF.

The rearrangement joins TRBV27 to TRBJ2-1; TRBD2 is a possible D gene (7 bases). CDR3 length equals 14 residues. The V and J ends lost 6 bases and 5 bases respectively, with 14 bases between them. CDR1 MNHEY and CDR2 SMNVEV come from the germline V gene (reference sequence). This CDR3 is CASRKGGTNNEQFF. Written as DNA, the CDR3 is TGTGCCAGCAGGAAGGGGGGGACAAACAATGAGCAGTTCTTC.

V usage is TRBV7-6 and J usage is TRBJ1-1; D is possibly TRBD1 (5 bases). V was pared by 6 bases and J by 1 base, with 12 bases between. The length of the CDR3 is 14 residues. CDR1 and CDR2 from the germline V gene are SGHVS and FNYEAQ. The CDR3 DNA reads as TGTGCCAGCAGGTCTTCTAGGGGGAACACTGAAGCTTTCTTT. The encoded protein is CASRSSRGNTEAFF.

The chain couples TRBV9 to TRBJ1-3; D perhaps matches TRBD1 (5 bases). V dropped 0 bases and J dropped 2 bases, with 6 bases sitting between them. The CDR3 consists of 14 residues. The germline V gene encodes CDR1 SGDLS and CDR2 YYNGEE. The CDR3 sequence is CASSVEGTGNTIYF. The CDR3 DNA is TGTGCCAGCAGCGTAGAGGGGACTGGAAACACCATATATTTT.

This chain links TRBV29-1 with TRBJ2-7; 9 nucleotides agree with TRBD1. The CDR3 spans 13 residues. Trimming took 3 bases from V and 7 from J; bases not matched to a gene: 7. Germline V gene data show CDR1 as SQVTM and CDR2 as ANQGSEA. CDR3 bases: TGCAGCGTTGAGGGGACAGGGAAAAGGGAGCAGTACTTC. Protein: CSVEGTGKREQYF.

The V gene is TRBV2, the J gene TRBJ1-3, with TRBD1 as a possible D gene (6 bases). Germline V gene lookup returns CDR1 SNHLY and CDR2 FYNNEI. Trimming pared 6 bases from V and 3 bases from J, leaving 15 bases between. CDR3 length equals 15 residues. The CDR3 sequence is CASRATRGSGNTIYF. The CDR3 region has the DNA TGTGCCAGCAGAGCGACCAGGGGAAGTGGAAACACCATATATTTT. The complete variable domain, with remaining parts taken from reference TRBV2 and TRBJ1-3, reads EPEVTQTPSHQVTQMGQEVILRCVPISNHLYFYWYRQILGQKVEFLVSFYNNEISEKSEIFDDQFSVERPDGSNFTLKIRSTKLEDSAMYFCASRATRGSGNTIYFGEGSWLTVV.

J is TRBJ2-5 and V is TRBV27; D possibly uses TRBD1 or TRBD2 (5 bases each). Between the trimmed V and J ends, which lost 5 bases and 4 bases, there was a span of 23 bases. CDR1 and CDR2 from the germline V gene are MNHEY and SMNVEV (reference sequence). CDR3 length: 17 amino acids. The CDR3 DNA reads TGTGCCAGCAGTCCCCGTAGTCTAGGGACCTCCCTAGAGACCCAGTACTTC. Translated, it gives CASSPRSLGTSLETQYF.

The gene calls are TRBV7-3 and TRBJ2-2; 10 nucleotides agree with TRBD2. The germline V gene encodes CDR1 SGHTA and CDR2 FQGTGA. V gave up 4 bases and J gave up 7 bases; unmatched junction bases: 12. The CDR3 runs to 17 residues. The CDR3 coding sequence is TGTGCCAGCAGCTATGAACCGACTAGCGGGTTGATCGGGGAGCTGTTTTTT. Protein product: CASSYEPTSGLIGELFF.

The rearrangement uses TRBV5-1 and TRBJ1-1; tentatively, D is TRBD1 (6 bases). Germline CDR1 is SGHRS and CDR2 is YFSETQ. The ends were cut back, 2 bases at V and 7 bases at J, with 15 bases in the middle. The CDR3 is 14 amino acids. The CDR3 nucleotides read TGCGCCAGCAGCTTCCTCCAGGGGACGGTTGAAGCTTTCTTT. It encodes CASSFLQGTVEAFF.

The chain combines TRBV7-2 with TRBJ2-3; D is ambiguous. Trimming removed 1 base at V and 4 bases at J, with 6 bases between. The germline gives CDR1 SGHTA, CDR2 FQGNSA. The CDR3 sequence is 13 residues long. The CDR3 spells CASSLEVPDTQYF. The CDR3 DNA follows: TGTGCCAGCAGCTTAGAGGTCCCAGATACGCAGTATTTT.

This chain connects TRBV7-2 to TRBJ1-1; D gene unclear. Germline V gives CDR1 SGHTA, CDR2 FQGNSA. V lost 1 base and J 1 base, leaving 7 bases between the germline ends. The CDR3 loop spans 14 amino acids. This CDR3 is CASSLGQANTEAFF. The CDR3 region has the DNA TGTGCCAGCAGCTTAGGGCAGGCGAACACTGAAGCTTTCTTT.

The V and J genes are TRBV7-9 and TRBJ2-1; no clear D gene. Germline CDR1 is SEHNR and CDR2 is FQNEAQ (reference sequence). The germline V and J ends were trimmed by 5 bases and 5 bases, with 4 bases remaining between them. CDR3 length: 11 amino acids. CDR3 sequence reads: CASSVNNEQFF. The CDR3 DNA follows: TGTGCCAGCAGCGTTAACAATGAGCAGTTCTTC. Variable domain in full (rest from reference TRBV7-9 and TRBJ2-1): DTGVSQNPRHKITKRGQNVTFRCDPISEHNRLYWYRQTLGQGPEFLTYFQNEAQLEKSRLLSDRFSAERPKGSFSTLEIQRTEQGDSAMYLCASSVNNEQFFGPGTRLTVL.

The J gene is TRBJ2-4, the V gene TRBV7-9; 12 nucleotides line up with TRBD2. CDR3 length: 18 amino acids. Trimming removed 1 base from V and 1 base from J; junction bases left unmatched: 5. The germline gives CDR1 SEHNR, CDR2 FQNEAQ (reference sequence). CDR3 region: CASSLGTSGKGAKNIQYF. CDR3 DNA: TGTGCCAGCAGCTTAGGGACTAGCGGGAAGGGGGCCAAAAACATTCAGTACTTC.

The chain links TRBV14 to TRBJ2-3; 12 positions agree with TRBD2. V shed 6 bases and J 5 bases; nucleotides not matched to a gene: 6. This CDR3 contains 15 residues. Per the germline V gene, CDR1 is SGHDN and CDR2 is FVKESK. This chain's CDR3 is CASSQRTSGEDTQYF. The CDR3 DNA reads TGTGCCAGCAGTCAGAGGACTAGCGGGGAAGATACGCAGTATTTT.

The chain has TRBV9 and TRBJ1-1; weak D call: TRBD1 (5 bases). The CDR3 has 13 amino acids. Germline lookup yields CDR1 SGDLS and CDR2 YYNGEE. V was cut by 7 bases and J by 5 bases, with 15 bases left in between. The CDR3 region has the DNA TGTGCCAGCGGTCAGGGAATGGTGACTGAAGCTTTCTTT. This translates into CASGQGMVTEAFF.

The rearrangement links TRBV29-1 to TRBJ2-2; D is unclear. The length of the CDR3 is 12 residues. Germline-derived CDR1 and CDR2 are SQVTM and ANQGSEA. Deletions cut 7 bases from V and 4 bases from J, with 10 bases between. The CDR3 DNA follows: TGCAGCGGCAGCAAGGGCACCGGGGAGCTGTTTTTT. It yields the protein CSGSKGTGELFF.

This chain connects TRBV7-3 to TRBJ1-1, with 8 bases matching TRBD1. Looked up from germline, CDR1 is SGHTA and CDR2 is FQGTGA. There are 14 residues in the CDR3. J lost 1 base, V lost 4 bases, and 2 bases had no gene match. CDR3 coding DNA: TGTGCCAGCAGCTCGCAGGGGGCGAACACTGAAGCTTTCTTT. It codes for CASSSQGANTEAFF.